This TCR beta chain was retrieved from a study of cytomegalovirus exposure and HLA in healthy donors. General study results and limits: Most TCR sequences were seen very rarely across donors, but some public TCRs occurred in many. Among the most significant clusters, several appeared linked to common viral pathogens in a later analysis.

A multiplex PCR was run with 60 Vbeta primers and 13 Jbeta primers. The method was immunoSEQ multiplex PCR; TCRdb's version includes in-frame clones alone and lacks a portion of them. This table holds approximately 150,000 clones, 73% found once. With regard to this clone: Its target is not known.

Sample: PBMCs. This clonotype was obtained from a woman aged 18-29 years in good health and CMV-seropositive.

DNA of the CDR3: TGTGCCAGCAGCCTACCAGGCGCCTACAATGAGCAGTTCTTC. Translating it yields CASSLPGAYNEQFF. The J gene is TRBJ2-1, the V gene TRBV7-2; D is uncertain. CDR3 size: 14 residues. Germline assignment: CDR1 SGHTA and CDR2 FQGNSA. V dropped 5 bases and J dropped 2 bases, with 10 bases sitting between them.